Shown below are 32 T cell receptor beta chains from a single sample sequenced in a study of CD8+ T cells in alopecia areata. Sequencing relied on a cDNA template that was reverse transcribed from extracted RNA. Measured with immunoSEQ multiplex PCR; TCRdb has only the in-frame clones, and not every one. The table has about 140,000 clones, approximately 50% seen once; the top ten hold 0.95% to 1%. The input for sequencing was CD4+ T cells sorted from blood, taken at week 0. Every receptor here comes from a human donor with alopecia areata.

The rearrangement uses TRBV5-1 and TRBJ1-5; a weak D match, TRBD1 (5 bases). The ends were cut back, 5 bases at V and 6 bases at J, with 12 bases in the middle. CDR3 length equals 13 residues. Germline CDR1 and CDR2: SGHRS and YFSETQ. The CDR3 DNA sequence: TGCGCCAGCAGTCCGGACGGGGGTCAGCCCCAGCATTTT. Amino acid sequence: CASSPDGGQPQHF.

V usage is TRBV30 and J usage is TRBJ2-5; a weak D match, TRBD2 (5 bases). The length of the CDR3 is 12 residues. V dropped 3 bases and J dropped 5 bases, with 10 bases sitting between them. CDR1 and CDR2 (germline): GTSNPN, SVGIG (reference sequence). Here the CDR3 reads CAWSRRGETQYF. CDR3 in DNA: TGTGCCTGGAGCCGCAGAGGGGAGACCCAGTACTTC.

This clone was detected only a few times. The V call is TRBV25-1, the J call TRBJ1-1, with D unresolved. Trimming took 3 bases from V and 10 from J, leaving 9 bases between them. This CDR3 is 11 amino acids long. Germline CDR1 and CDR2: MGHDK and SYGVNS. CDR3 region: CASSEARGAFF. The CDR3 nucleotides read TGTGCCAGCAGTGAGGCCAGAGGAGCTTTCTTT.

This clone was observed a few times. This rearrangement joins TRBV6-5 to TRBJ2-7, with 10 bases that match TRBD2. Per the germline V gene, CDR1 is MNHEY and CDR2 is SVGAGI. The length of the CDR3 is 16 residues. J lost 5 bases, V lost 2 bases, and 9 bases had no gene match. DNA for the CDR3: TGTGCCAGCAGTTACGTTAGCGGGAGGTTCGGAAACGAGCAGTACTTC. It translates to CASSYVSGRFGNEQYF.

The chain couples TRBV28 to TRBJ2-7; D unclear. This CDR3 region has 14 residues. Germline assignment: CDR1 MDHEN and CDR2 SYDVKM. The V end was cut by 5 bases, the J end by 3 bases, with 14 bases between. The CDR3 reads CASSTPGPVYEQYF. CDR3 nucleotide sequence: TGTGCCAGCAGTACCCCGGGTCCCGTCTACGAGCAGTACTTC. The variable domain in full, with the rest retrieved from reference TRBV28 and TRBJ2-7, is DVKVTQSSRYLVKRTGEKVFLECVQDMDHENMFWYRQDPGLGLRLIYFSYDVKMKEKGDIPEGYSVSREKKERFSLILESASTNQTSMYLCASSTPGPVYEQYFGPGTRLTVT.

This clone occurred a few times. The chain combines TRBV5-1 with TRBJ2-1; the D gene is possibly TRBD1 (5 bases). V lost 5 bases and J 5 bases, leaving 11 bases between the germline ends. Germline CDR1 and CDR2: SGHRS and YFSETQ. There are 13 residues in the CDR3. The CDR3 bases are TGCGCCAGCAGGACTGGGGCTGACAATGAGCAGTTCTTC. Amino acid sequence: CASRTGADNEQFF.

The genes are TRBV5-1 and TRBJ1-1; D perhaps matches TRBD1 (6 bases). The CDR3 has 14 amino acids. V lost 7 bases, J lost 4 bases, and 17 bases lay in between. From germline, CDR1 is SGHRS and CDR2 YFSETQ. Here the CDR3 DNA reads TGCGCCAGCGGAATCATACAGGGTAGCACTGAAGCTTTCTTT. Amino acid sequence: CASGIIQGSTEAFF.

The chain employs TRBV29-1 and TRBJ2-1; D may be TRBD2 (6 bases). The length of the CDR3 is 13 residues. V was pared by 4 bases and J by 7 bases, with 14 bases between. Germline CDR1 reads SQVTM; CDR2 reads ANQGSEA. The CDR3 nucleotides read TGCAGCGTTGGGCGGGAACCGTTTAATGAGCAGTTCTTC. Its protein is CSVGREPFNEQFF.

This chain uses TRBV9 with TRBJ1-1; D gene uncertain. Germline V gene data show CDR1 as SGDLS and CDR2 as YYNGEE. This CDR3 is 15 amino acids long. The V gene lost 0 bases and the J gene lost 0 bases, with 9 bases spanning the gap. The CDR3, as DNA: TGTGCCAGCAGCGTAGAGGAGAGCCTGAACACTGAAGCTTTCTTT. Translation: CASSVEESLNTEAFF.

The V and J genes are TRBV27 and TRBJ2-1, with TRBD2 identical over 9 bases. This CDR3 contains 17 residues. CDR1 and CDR2 from the germline V gene are MNHEY and SMNVEV (reference sequence). The V gene end was trimmed by 6 bases and the J gene end by 9 bases; junction bases not matched to a gene: 18. The CDR3 sequence: CASSRTLAGDTVGEQFF. CDR3 sequence (DNA): TGTGCCAGCAGCCGCACTTTAGCGGGAGACACCGTCGGTGAGCAGTTCTTC.

The genes are TRBV2 and TRBJ2-1, with 8 nucleotides matching TRBD1. The ends lost 9 bases at V and 7 bases at J; junction bases unmatched: 11. Germline CDR1 is SNHLY and CDR2 is FYNNEI. The CDR3 consists of 14 residues. The DNA for the CDR3 is TGTGCCAGTTCCCCGGGACAGGCTAAAAATGAGCAGTTCTTC. The encoded protein is CASSPGQAKNEQFF. The full variable domain, rest sourced from reference TRBV2 and TRBJ2-1, is EPEVTQTPSHQVTQMGQEVILRCVPISNHLYFYWYRQILGQKVEFLVSFYNNEISEKSEIFDDQFSVERPDGSNFTLKIRSTKLEDSAMYFCASSPGQAKNEQFFGPGTRLTVL.

This clone turned up a few times. The chain uses TRBV30 and TRBJ1-1; D not resolved. CDR3 size: 13 residues. Germline V gene data show CDR1 as GTSNPN and CDR2 as SVGIG (reference sequence). Trimming pared 0 bases from V and 5 bases from J, leaving 10 bases between. CDR3 region: CAWSVSSGTEAFF. In DNA form, the CDR3 reads TGTGCCTGGAGTGTCAGTTCGGGAACTGAAGCTTTCTTT.

This clone has a single count. The chain uses TRBV30 and TRBJ1-1; D gene unclear. This CDR3 is built from 13 residues. V was pared by 2 bases and J by 1 base, with 8 bases between. Germline assignment: CDR1 GTSNPN and CDR2 SVGIG (reference sequence). The chain's CDR3 is CAWSFYRNTEAFF. The CDR3 DNA sequence: TGTGCCTGGAGTTTCTACAGGAACACTGAAGCTTTCTTT.

This chain joins TRBV6-1 and TRBJ1-2; TRBD1 is a possible D gene (6 bases). V was cut by 3 bases and J by 5 bases, with 10 bases left in between. In germline, CDR1 is MNHNS, CDR2 SASEGT. This CDR3 has 13 amino acids. The chain's CDR3 is CASSDTGWYGYTF. The CDR3 region has the DNA TGTGCCAGCAGTGATACAGGGTGGTATGGCTACACCTTC.

V and J are TRBV29-1 and TRBJ1-1, with D unclear. The V gene lost 6 bases and the J gene lost 1 base, with 12 bases spanning the gap. The CDR3 is made up of 13 amino acids. The germline V gene has CDR1 SQVTM and CDR2 ANQGSEA. This chain's CDR3 is CSVRDLANTEAFF. The CDR3 region has the DNA TGCAGCGTGCGTGACTTAGCGAACACTGAAGCTTTCTTT.

The chain uses TRBV15 and TRBJ2-7; D might be TRBD1 or TRBD2, each matching 5 bases. Trimming left V 0 bases short and J 2 bases short, with 17 bases between. The germline V gene encodes CDR1 LNHNV and CDR2 YYDKDF (reference sequence). The CDR3 is 17 amino acids. CDR3 sequence (DNA): TGTGCCACCAGCAGAGATAGGGGACGAGAAAAACCCTACGAGCAGTACTTC. Translation gives CATSRDRGREKPYEQYF.

The chain has TRBV29-1 and TRBJ1-6; D ambiguous. The CDR3 spans 14 residues. Looked up from germline, CDR1 is SQVTM and CDR2 is ANQGSEA. V was clipped by 3 bases and J by 2 bases, with 8 bases between them. The CDR3 is CSVDTLTYNSPLHF. CDR3 in DNA: TGCAGCGTTGATACCCTAACCTATAATTCACCCCTCCACTTT. The complete variable domain, with remaining parts taken from reference TRBV29-1 and TRBJ1-6, reads SAVISQKPSRDICQRGTSLTIQCQVDSQVTMMFWYRQQPGQSLTLIATANQGSEATYESGFVIDKFPISRPNLTFSTLTVSNMSPEDSSIYLCSVDTLTYNSPLHFGNGTRLTVT.

This clone has more than one count but fewer than ten. The rearrangement uses TRBV19 and TRBJ2-1; possible D gene TRBD2, 5 bases. Germline V CDR1 and CDR2: LNHDA, SQIVND (reference sequence). The ends were cut back, 1 base at V and 3 bases at J, with 10 bases in the middle. CDR3 length: 15 amino acids. The CDR3 region has the DNA TGTGCCAGTAGTATAGGTAGCGCACTCTACAATGAGCAGTTCTTC. Translated, it gives CASSIGSALYNEQFF.

This clone was detected a few times. CDR3: CASSVTLYNEQFF. The CDR3 DNA reads TGTGCCAGCAGTGTTACCCTCTACAATGAGCAGTTCTTC. This chain uses TRBV2 with TRBJ2-1; D uncertain. The CDR3 sequence is 13 residues long. V was pared by 4 bases and J by 3 bases, with 7 bases between. Germline loops: CDR1 SNHLY, CDR2 FYNNEI.

The CDR3 nucleotides are TGTGCCAGCCGACTGGGACTAGCGGGAGAAGACGGGGAGCTGTTTTTT. Its protein product is CASRLGLAGEDGELFF. J is TRBJ2-2 and V is TRBV2; 14 bases are shared with TRBD2. Per germline, CDR1 SNHLY and CDR2 FYNNEI. Unmatched junction bases numbered 9, after V lost 8 bases and J lost 7 bases. The CDR3 has 16 residues.

The chain employs TRBV4-2 and TRBJ1-2; maybe TRBD1 (6 bases). The V gene lost 1 base and the J gene lost 3 bases, with 24 bases spanning the gap. The CDR3 has 19 residues. The germline CDR1 and CDR2 sequences are LGHNA and YNFKEQ. This chain's CDR3 is CASSQVKGGGALSDYGYTF. The DNA for the CDR3 is TGTGCCAGCAGCCAAGTCAAAGGGGGGGGCGCTCTATCTGACTATGGCTACACCTTC.

This clone turned up a few times. The rearrangement links TRBV29-1 to TRBJ2-7, with a weak D call TRBD1 (5 bases). This CDR3 comprises 12 residues. Per the germline V gene, CDR1 is SQVTM and CDR2 is ANQGSEA. The V end lost 6 bases, the J end lost 3 bases, and 12 bases lay between the germline ends. The CDR3 sequence is CSVATEIYEQYF. DNA of the CDR3: TGCAGCGTCGCGACAGAGATCTACGAGCAGTACTTC.

The rearrangement uses TRBV15 and TRBJ2-7; D gene unclear. CDR1 LNHNV and CDR2 YYDKDF come from the germline V gene (reference sequence). Trimming took 1 base from V and 1 from J, leaving 8 bases between them. This CDR3 spans 14 amino acids. CDR3 sequence reads: CATSRVRVSYEQYF. The CDR3 nucleotides read TGTGCCACCAGCAGAGTAAGAGTTTCCTACGAGCAGTACTTC.

The genes are TRBV2 and TRBJ2-7, with 11 bases identical to TRBD2. Germline CDR1 is SNHLY and CDR2 is FYNNEI. This CDR3 is 14 amino acids long. V shed 5 bases, J shed 5 bases, and the junction held 5 bases outside the gene matches. CDR3 DNA sequence: TGTGCCAGCAGTATAACTAGCGGGAGTAACGAGCAGTACTTC. Translation gives CASSITSGSNEQYF. The full variable domain, with the rest looked up from reference TRBV2 and TRBJ2-7, is EPEVTQTPSHQVTQMGQEVILRCVPISNHLYFYWYRQILGQKVEFLVSFYNNEISEKSEIFDDQFSVERPDGSNFTLKIRSTKLEDSAMYFCASSITSGSNEQYFGPGTRLTVT.

This chain connects TRBV7-2 to TRBJ2-7; D is possibly TRBD2 (6 bases). The V gene's germline CDR1 is SGHTA and CDR2 FQGNSA. Trimming left V 2 bases short and J 4 bases short, with 15 bases between. The CDR3 extends over 15 amino acids. CDR3 residues: CASSLTGTGPYEQYF. In DNA, the CDR3 is TGTGCCAGCAGCTTAACCGGGACTGGCCCATACGAGCAGTACTTC.

The V call is TRBV5-1, the J call TRBJ2-2, with 10 bases fitting TRBD1. This CDR3 is 16 amino acids long. The germline V gene encodes CDR1 SGHRS and CDR2 YFSETQ. The V and J ends lost 4 bases and 5 bases, in that order; junction bases with no gene match: 8. The CDR3 is CASSHTGTGVTGELFF. In nucleotides, the CDR3 is TGCGCCAGCAGCCACACCGGGACAGGGGTTACCGGGGAGCTGTTTTTT.

This clone was seen only a few times. The chain combines TRBV4-1 with TRBJ2-1, with no clear D. Trimming pared 1 base from V and 3 bases from J, leaving 10 bases between. This CDR3 comprises 15 residues. Germline CDR1 is MGHRA and CDR2 is YSYEKL. The CDR3 DNA follows: TGCGCCAGCAGCCAAGGGGTTGGCCACTACAATGAGCAGTTCTTC. Translating it yields CASSQGVGHYNEQFF.

V usage is TRBV30 and J usage is TRBJ2-4, with D possibly TRBD2 on 5 matching bases. This CDR3 is 11 amino acids long. The V gene lost 5 bases and the J gene lost 7 bases, with 9 bases spanning the gap. The germline V gene encodes CDR1 GTSNPN and CDR2 SVGIG (reference sequence). The CDR3 spells CAWEGRNIQYF. The CDR3 DNA reads as TGTGCCTGGGAGGGCAGGAACATTCAGTACTTC.

This rearrangement joins TRBV29-1 to TRBJ2-5; D is possibly TRBD2 (6 bases). The germline CDR1 and CDR2 sequences are SQVTM and ANQGSEA. The CDR3 totals 14 residues. The V gene lost 6 bases and the J gene lost 5 bases, with 19 bases spanning the gap. In DNA, the CDR3 is TGCAGCGTCGAATCCCGACTAGTAGGGGAGACCCAGTACTTC. Encoded protein: CSVESRLVGETQYF.

V gene TRBV11-1 combines with J gene TRBJ1-2; no reliable D call. The germline V and J ends were trimmed by 1 base and 3 bases, with 6 bases remaining between them. The CDR3 sequence is 13 residues long. Germline-derived CDR1 and CDR2 are SGHAT and FQDESV (reference sequence). CDR3 protein: CASSLGEDYGYTF. As DNA, the CDR3 is TGTGCCAGCAGCTTAGGGGAAGACTATGGCTACACCTTC.

The V gene is TRBV7-2, the J gene TRBJ2-2; the D is unclear. V was shortened by 5 bases and J by 5 bases, with 3 bases between the two germline ends. This CDR3 is 11 amino acids long. Per the germline V gene, CDR1 is SGHTA and CDR2 is FQGNSA. The CDR3: CASSPTGELFF. The CDR3 bases are TGTGCCAGCAGCCCAACCGGGGAGCTGTTTTTT. Complete variable domain (other parts from reference TRBV7-2 and TRBJ2-2): GAGVSQSPSNKVTEKGKDVELRCDPISGHTALYWYRQSLGQGLEFLIYFQGNSAPDKSGLPSDRFSAERTGGSVSTLTIQRTQQEDSAVYLCASSPTGELFFGEGSRLTVL.

V is TRBV6-5 and J is TRBJ2-7, with 9 positions matching TRBD1. This CDR3 comprises 15 residues. Germline-derived CDR1 and CDR2 are MNHEY and SVGAGI. The V gene end was trimmed by 6 bases and the J gene end by 2 bases; junction bases not matched to a gene: 8. The CDR3 sequence: CASRRDRERTYEQYF. Here the CDR3 DNA reads TGTGCCAGCAGGCGGGACAGGGAACGAACCTACGAGCAGTACTTC.